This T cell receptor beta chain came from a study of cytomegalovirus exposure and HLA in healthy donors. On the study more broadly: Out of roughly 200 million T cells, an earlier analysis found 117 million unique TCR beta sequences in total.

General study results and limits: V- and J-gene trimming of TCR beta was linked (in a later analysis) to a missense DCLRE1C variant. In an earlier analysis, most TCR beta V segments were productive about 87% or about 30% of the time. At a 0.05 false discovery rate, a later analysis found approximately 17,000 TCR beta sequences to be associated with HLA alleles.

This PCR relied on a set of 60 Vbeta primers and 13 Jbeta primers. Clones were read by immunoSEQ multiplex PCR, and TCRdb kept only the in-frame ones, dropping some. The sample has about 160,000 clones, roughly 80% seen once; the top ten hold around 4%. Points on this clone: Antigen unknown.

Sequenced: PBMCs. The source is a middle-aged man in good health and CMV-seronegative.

This CDR3 is CASSLNDRVSAEAFF. The CDR3 coding sequence is TGTGCCAGCAGCTTAAATGACAGGGTGAGCGCTGAAGCTTTCTTT. The chain joins TRBV7-2 to TRBJ1-1; 7 nucleotides line up with TRBD1. This CDR3 has 15 residues. V trimming: 2 bases; J trimming: 6 bases; junction bases outside the gene matches: 9. Germline V gives CDR1 SGHTA, CDR2 FQGNSA.